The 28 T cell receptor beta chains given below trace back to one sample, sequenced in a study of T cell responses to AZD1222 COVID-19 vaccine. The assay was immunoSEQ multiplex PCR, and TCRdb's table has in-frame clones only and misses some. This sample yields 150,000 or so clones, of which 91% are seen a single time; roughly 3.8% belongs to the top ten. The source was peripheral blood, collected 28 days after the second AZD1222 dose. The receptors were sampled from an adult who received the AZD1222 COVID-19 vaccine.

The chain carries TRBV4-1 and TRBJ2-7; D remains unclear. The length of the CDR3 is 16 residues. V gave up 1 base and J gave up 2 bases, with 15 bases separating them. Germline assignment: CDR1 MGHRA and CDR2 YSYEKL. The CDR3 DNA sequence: TGCGCCAGCAGCCAAGGAAGCTCCGGAGTGACCTACGAGCAGTACTTC. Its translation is CASSQGSSGVTYEQYF.

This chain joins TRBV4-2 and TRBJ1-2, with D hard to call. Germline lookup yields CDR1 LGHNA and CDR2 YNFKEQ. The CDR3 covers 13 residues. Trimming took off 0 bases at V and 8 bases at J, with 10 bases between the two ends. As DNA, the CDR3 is TGTGCCAGCAGCCAAGACTTACCACAGGGCTACACCTTC. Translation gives CASSQDLPQGYTF.

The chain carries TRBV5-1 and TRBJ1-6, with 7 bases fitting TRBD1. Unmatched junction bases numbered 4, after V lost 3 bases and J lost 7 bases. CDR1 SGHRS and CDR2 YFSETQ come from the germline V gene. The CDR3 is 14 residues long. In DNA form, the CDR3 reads TGCGCCAGCAGCTGGGGACAGCGAAATTCACCCCTCCACTTT. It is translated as CASSWGQRNSPLHF. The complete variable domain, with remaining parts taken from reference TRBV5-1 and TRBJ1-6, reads KAGVTQTPRYLIKTRGQQVTLSCSPISGHRSVSWYQQTPGQGLQFLFEYFSETQRNKGNFPGRFSGRQFSNSRSEMNVSTLELGDSALYLCASSWGQRNSPLHFGNGTRLTVT.

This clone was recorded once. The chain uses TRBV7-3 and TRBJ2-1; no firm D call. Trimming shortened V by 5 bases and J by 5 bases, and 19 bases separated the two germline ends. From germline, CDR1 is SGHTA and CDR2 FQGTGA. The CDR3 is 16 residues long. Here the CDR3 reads CASSPSRRVPHNEQFF. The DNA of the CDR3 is TGTGCCAGCAGCCCCTCGCGCCGCGTCCCCCACAATGAGCAGTTCTTC. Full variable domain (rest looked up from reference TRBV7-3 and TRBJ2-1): GAGVSQTPSNKVTEKGKYVELRCDPISGHTALYWYRQSLGQGPEFLIYFQGTGAADDSGLPNDRFFAVRPEGSVSTLKIQRTERGDSAVYLCASSPSRRVPHNEQFFGPGTRLTVL.

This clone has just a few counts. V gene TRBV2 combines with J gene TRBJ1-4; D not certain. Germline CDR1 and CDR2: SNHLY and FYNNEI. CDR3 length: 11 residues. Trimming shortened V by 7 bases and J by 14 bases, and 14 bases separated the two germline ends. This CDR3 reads CASNLSGFLFF. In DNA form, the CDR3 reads TGTGCCAGCAATTTGTCGGGGTTCCTGTTTTTT. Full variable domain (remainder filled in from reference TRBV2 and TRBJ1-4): EPEVTQTPSHQVTQMGQEVILRCVPISNHLYFYWYRQILGQKVEFLVSFYNNEISEKSEIFDDQFSVERPDGSNFTLKIRSTKLEDSAMYFCASNLSGFLFFGSGTQLSVL.

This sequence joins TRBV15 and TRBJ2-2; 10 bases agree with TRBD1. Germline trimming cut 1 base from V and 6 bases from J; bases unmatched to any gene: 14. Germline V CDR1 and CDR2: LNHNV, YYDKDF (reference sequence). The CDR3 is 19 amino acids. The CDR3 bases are TGTGCCACCAGCAGAGTCCAGATTGGGGACAGGGGAATGGCCGGGGAGCTGTTTTTT. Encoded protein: CATSRVQIGDRGMAGELFF.

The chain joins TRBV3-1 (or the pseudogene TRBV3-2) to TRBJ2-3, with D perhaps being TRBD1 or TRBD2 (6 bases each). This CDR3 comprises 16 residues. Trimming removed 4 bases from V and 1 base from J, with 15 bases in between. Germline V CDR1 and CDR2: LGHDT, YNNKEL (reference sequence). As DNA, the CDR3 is TGTGCCAGCAGCCCACGGGGGCGCAGGCGCACAGATACGCAGTATTTT. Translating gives CASSPRGRRRTDTQYF.

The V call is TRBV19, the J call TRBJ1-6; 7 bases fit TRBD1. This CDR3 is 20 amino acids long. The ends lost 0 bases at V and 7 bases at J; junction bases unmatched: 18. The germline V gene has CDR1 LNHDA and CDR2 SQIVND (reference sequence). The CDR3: CASSIDLAADRRVINSPLHF. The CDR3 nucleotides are TGTGCCAGTAGTATAGATCTAGCCGCGGACAGGAGGGTCATAAATTCACCCCTCCACTTT.

CDR3 nucleotides: TGTGCCAGCAGTCTTGAGATGAACACTGAAGCTTTCTTT. Amino acid sequence: CASSLEMNTEAFF. The V and J genes are TRBV6-4 and TRBJ1-1, with D unresolved. V was trimmed by 5 bases and J by 0 bases, leaving 7 bases between them. This CDR3 spans 13 amino acids. Per the germline V gene, CDR1 is MRHNA and CDR2 is SNTAGT.

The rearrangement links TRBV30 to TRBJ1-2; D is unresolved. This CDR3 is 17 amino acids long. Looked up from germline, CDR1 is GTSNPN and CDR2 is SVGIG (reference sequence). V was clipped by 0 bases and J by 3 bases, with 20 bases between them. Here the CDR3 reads CAWSVRTRETRYYGYTF. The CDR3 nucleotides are TGTGCCTGGAGTGTAAGAACGAGGGAAACCAGATACTATGGCTACACCTTC.

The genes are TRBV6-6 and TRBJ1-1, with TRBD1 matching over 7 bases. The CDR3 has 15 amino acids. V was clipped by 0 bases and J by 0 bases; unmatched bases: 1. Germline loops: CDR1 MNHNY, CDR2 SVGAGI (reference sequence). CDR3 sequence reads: CASSYSTGMNTEAFF. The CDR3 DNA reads TGTGCCAGCAGTTACTCGACAGGGATGAACACTGAAGCTTTCTTT.

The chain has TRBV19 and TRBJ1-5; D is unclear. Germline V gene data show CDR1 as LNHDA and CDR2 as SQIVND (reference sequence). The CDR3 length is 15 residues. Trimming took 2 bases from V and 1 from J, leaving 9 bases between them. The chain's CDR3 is CASSIRGGSNQPQHF. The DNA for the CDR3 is TGTGCCAGTAGTATACGGGGAGGGAGCAATCAGCCCCAGCATTTT.

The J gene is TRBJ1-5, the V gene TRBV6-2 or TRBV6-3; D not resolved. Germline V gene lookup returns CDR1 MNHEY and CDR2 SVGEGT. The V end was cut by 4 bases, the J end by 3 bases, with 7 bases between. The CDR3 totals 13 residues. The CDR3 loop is CASSSRDNQPQHF. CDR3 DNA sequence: TGTGCCAGCAGTTCCAGAGACAATCAGCCCCAGCATTTT.

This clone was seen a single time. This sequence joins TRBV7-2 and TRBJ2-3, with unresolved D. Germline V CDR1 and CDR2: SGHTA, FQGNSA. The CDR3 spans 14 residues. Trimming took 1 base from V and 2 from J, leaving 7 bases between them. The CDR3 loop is CASSLGPVTDTQYF. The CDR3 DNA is TGTGCCAGCAGCTTAGGTCCGGTCACAGATACGCAGTATTTT.

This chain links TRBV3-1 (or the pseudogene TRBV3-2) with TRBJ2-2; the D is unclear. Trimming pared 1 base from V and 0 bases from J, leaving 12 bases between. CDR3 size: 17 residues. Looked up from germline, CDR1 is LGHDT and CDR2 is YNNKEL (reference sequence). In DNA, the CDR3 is TGTGCCAGCAGCCAAGTTGGAGCCATCTCGAACACCGGGGAGCTGTTTTTT. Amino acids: CASSQVGAISNTGELFF.

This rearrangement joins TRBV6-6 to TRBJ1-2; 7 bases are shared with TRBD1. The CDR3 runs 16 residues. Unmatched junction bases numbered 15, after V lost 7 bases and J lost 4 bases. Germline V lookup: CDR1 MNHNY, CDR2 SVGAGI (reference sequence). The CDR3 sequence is CASIRQGGSGTYGYTF. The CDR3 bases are TGTGCCAGCATCAGACAGGGCGGATCGGGGACCTATGGCTACACCTTC.

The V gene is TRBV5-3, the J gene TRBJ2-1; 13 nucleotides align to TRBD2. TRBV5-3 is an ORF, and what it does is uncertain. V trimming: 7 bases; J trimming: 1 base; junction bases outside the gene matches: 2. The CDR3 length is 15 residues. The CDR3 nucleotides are TGTGCCAGAGGACTAGCGGGGGTATCCTACAATGAGCAGTTCTTC. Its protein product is CARGLAGVSYNEQFF.

The CDR3 nucleotides are TGCGCCAGCAGCTCTCAAGACAGGGCAAGCTACGAGCAGTACTTC. Its protein is CASSSQDRASYEQYF. The rearrangement uses TRBV5-1 and TRBJ2-7; 7 bases are shared with TRBD1. V gave up 3 bases and J gave up 3 bases; unmatched junction bases: 9. The CDR3 is 15 amino acids. Germline-derived CDR1 and CDR2 are SGHRS and YFSETQ.

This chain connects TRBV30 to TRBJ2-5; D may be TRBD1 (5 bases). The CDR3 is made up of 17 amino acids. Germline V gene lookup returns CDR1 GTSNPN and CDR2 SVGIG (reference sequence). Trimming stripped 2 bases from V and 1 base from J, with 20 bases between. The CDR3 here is CAWSIKGATVSQETQYF. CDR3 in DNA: TGTGCCTGGAGTATCAAAGGGGCCACAGTGAGCCAAGAGACCCAGTACTTC.

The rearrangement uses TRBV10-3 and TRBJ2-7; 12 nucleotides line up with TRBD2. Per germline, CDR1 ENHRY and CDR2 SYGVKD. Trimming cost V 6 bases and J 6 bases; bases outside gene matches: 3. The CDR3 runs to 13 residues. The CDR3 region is CAISPLAGGEQYF. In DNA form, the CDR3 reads TGTGCCATCAGCCCACTAGCGGGAGGCGAGCAGTACTTC.

The CDR3 reads CASSSEGTSNYGYTF. The CDR3 region has the DNA TGCGCCAGCAGCTCAGAAGGGACATCGAACTATGGCTACACCTTC. The J gene is TRBJ1-2, the V gene TRBV5-1; maybe TRBD1 (6 bases). CDR1 is SGHRS and CDR2 is YFSETQ in the germline V gene. V was clipped by 3 bases and J by 2 bases, with 14 bases between them. The CDR3 totals 15 residues.

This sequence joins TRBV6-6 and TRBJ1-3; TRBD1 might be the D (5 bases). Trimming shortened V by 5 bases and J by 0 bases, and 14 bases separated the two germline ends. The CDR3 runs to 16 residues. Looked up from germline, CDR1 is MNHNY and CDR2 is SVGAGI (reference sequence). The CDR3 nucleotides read TGTGCCAGCAGTCCTCCAGGGACGCACTCTGGAAACACCATATATTTT. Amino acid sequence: CASSPPGTHSGNTIYF.

CDR3 loop: CASSLRKAGGLGEVETQYF. CDR3 coding DNA: TGTGCCAGCAGTTTACGAAAGGCAGGGGGCCTTGGGGAGGTAGAGACCCAGTACTTC. The rearrangement links TRBV27 to TRBJ2-5; 8 nucleotides align to TRBD1. CDR1 MNHEY and CDR2 SMNVEV come from the germline V gene (reference sequence). J was trimmed by 4 bases and V by 2 bases; bases with no gene match: 18. This CDR3 spans 19 amino acids.

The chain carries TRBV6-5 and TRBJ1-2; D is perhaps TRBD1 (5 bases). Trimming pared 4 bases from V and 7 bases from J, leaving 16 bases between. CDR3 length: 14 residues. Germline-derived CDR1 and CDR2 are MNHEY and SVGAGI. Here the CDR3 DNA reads TGTGCCAGCAGTTCTAGGGGTCGAGAGGGTGGCTACACCTTC. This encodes CASSSRGREGGYTF.

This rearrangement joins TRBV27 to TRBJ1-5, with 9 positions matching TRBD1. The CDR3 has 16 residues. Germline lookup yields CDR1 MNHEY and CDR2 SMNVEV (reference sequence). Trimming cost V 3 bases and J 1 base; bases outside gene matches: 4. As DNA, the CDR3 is TGTGCCAGCAGTTTCTCGACAGGGGGAAGCAATCAGCCCCAGCATTTT. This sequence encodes CASSFSTGGSNQPQHF.

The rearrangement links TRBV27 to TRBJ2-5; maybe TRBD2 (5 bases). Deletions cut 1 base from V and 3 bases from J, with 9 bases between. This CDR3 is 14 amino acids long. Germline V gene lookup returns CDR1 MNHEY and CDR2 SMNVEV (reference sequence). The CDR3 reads CASSLYLGEETQYF. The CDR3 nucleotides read TGTGCCAGCAGTTTATATCTCGGGGAAGAGACCCAGTACTTC.

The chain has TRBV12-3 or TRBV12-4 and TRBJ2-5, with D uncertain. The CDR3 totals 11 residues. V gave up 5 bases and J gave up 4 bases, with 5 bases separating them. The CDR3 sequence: CASSPGETQYF. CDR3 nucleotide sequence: TGTGCCAGCAGTCCCGGAGAGACCCAGTACTTC.

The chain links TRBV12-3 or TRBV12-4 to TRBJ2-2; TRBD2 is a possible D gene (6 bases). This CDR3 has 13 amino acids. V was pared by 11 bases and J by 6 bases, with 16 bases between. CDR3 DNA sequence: TGTGCCGGAGGGACGAGGAGGCCCGGGGAGCTGTTTTTT. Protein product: CAGGTRRPGELFF.